This TCR beta chain was captured in a study of control samples from healthy donors and cancer patients. This clone appeared a few times. Measured with immunoSEQ multiplex PCR; TCRdb has only the in-frame clones, and not every one. This repertoire shows around 130,000 clones, 70% to 90% found once; its top ten account for about 3.2%. Germline CDR1 and CDR2: SNHLY and FYNNEI. CDR3 size: 15 residues. J gave up 6 bases and V 5 bases, and 8 bases lay outside the gene matches. The sequence was obtained from a man aged 50-59 years in good health. The specimen sequenced was blood. The chain recombines TRBV2 with TRBJ2-3; 10 nucleotides line up with TRBD1. CDR3 sequence reads: CASSISGQGRDTQYF. The DNA of the CDR3 is TGTGCCAGCAGTATTTCGGGACAGGGGCGGGATACGCAGTATTTT.